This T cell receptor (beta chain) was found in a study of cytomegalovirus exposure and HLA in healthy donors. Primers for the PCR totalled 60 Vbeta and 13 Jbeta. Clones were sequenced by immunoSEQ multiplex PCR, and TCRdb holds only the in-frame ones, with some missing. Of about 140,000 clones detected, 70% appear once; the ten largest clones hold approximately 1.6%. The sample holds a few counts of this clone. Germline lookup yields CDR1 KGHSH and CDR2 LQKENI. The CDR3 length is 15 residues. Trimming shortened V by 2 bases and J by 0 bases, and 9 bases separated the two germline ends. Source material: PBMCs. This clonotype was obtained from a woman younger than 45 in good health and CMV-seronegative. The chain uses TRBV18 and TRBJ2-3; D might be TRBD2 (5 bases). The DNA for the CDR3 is TGTGCCAGCTCACCAGGGAGTGGTAGCACAGATACGCAGTATTTT. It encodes CASSPGSGSTDTQYF.